Each of the 28 T cell receptor beta chains below was sequenced from the same sample in a study of vaccination effects on CD4 cells after COVID-19 (dated by TCRdb to between 2021 and 2022). In the ViraFEST assay, PBMC were stimulated with viral peptide pools, and TCR sequencing was then used to find antigen-specific CD4+ T cell clonotypes based on their expansion. After less than 13 days of culture, CD4+ T cells were isolated with the EasySep CD4+ T cell isolation kit. Each participant received two doses of an mRNA SARS-CoV-2 vaccine, either BNT162b2 or mRNA-1273. The library came from the immunoSEQ multiplex PCR assay. TCRdb obtained this table from immuneACCESS and retained in-frame rearrangements with V and J assigned. These tables miss some clones; where compared with another copy, unresolved V genes account for less than half of the shortfall, and the remainder is unexplained. The sample includes approximately 78,000 clones, with 80% to 85% observed a single time. Clones ranked in the top ten supply more than 1% of the sample.

These TCRs are of unknown antigen specificity. Sequenced material: CD4+ T cells from PBMCs cultured with HCoV-229E spike peptides, taken after COVID-19 vaccination. The cell subset or site label corresponds to: HCoV-229E spike overlapping peptide pool stimulation. All receptors derive from a human donor who received a COVID-19 vaccine.

In its sample, this clone was seen a few times. The V and J genes are TRBV19 and TRBJ1-6, with 7 bases that match TRBD1. The V and J ends lost 4 bases and 9 bases, in that order; junction bases with no gene match: 12. The CDR3 covers 16 residues. The V gene's germline CDR1 is LNHDA and CDR2 SQIVND (reference sequence). The CDR3 region has the DNA TGTGCCAGTAGTAAACGGGACAGTGCCGACACTTCACCCCTCCACTTT. It yields the protein CASSKRDSADTSPLHF.

The chain uses TRBV7-2 and TRBJ1-1, with TRBD1 as a possible D gene (5 bases). The CDR3 runs 13 residues. Germline lookup yields CDR1 SGHTA and CDR2 FQGNSA. Trimming shortened V by 6 bases and J by 5 bases, and 13 bases separated the two germline ends. The CDR3 DNA reads as TGTGCCAGCAGAAGCAGGAGGGGAACTGAAGCTTTCTTT. Protein sequence: CASRSRRGTEAFF.

The V call is TRBV25-1, the J call TRBJ2-1; D perhaps matches TRBD1 (5 bases). V lost 3 bases, J lost 8 bases, and 14 bases lay in between. From germline, CDR1 is MGHDK and CDR2 SYGVNS. This CDR3 is built from 14 residues. The CDR3 is CASSDPKGIDEQFF. CDR3 nucleotides: TGTGCCAGCAGTGATCCAAAGGGGATCGATGAGCAGTTCTTC.

This chain connects TRBV19 to TRBJ1-3, with unresolved D. Trimming removed 3 bases from V and 4 bases from J, with 10 bases in between. The CDR3 runs to 14 residues. CDR1 LNHDA and CDR2 SQIVND come from the germline V gene (reference sequence). CDR3 in DNA: TGTGCCAGTAGTATTCCGCGGGGAGGAAACACCATATATTTT. It is translated as CASSIPRGGNTIYF.

The chain has TRBV2 and TRBJ2-7; 7 positions match TRBD2. The junction had 8 bases not matched to a gene; V was cut back by 6 bases and J by 3 bases. The CDR3 contains 14 residues. The V gene's germline CDR1 is SNHLY and CDR2 FYNNEI. Here the CDR3 DNA reads TGTGCCAGCAGGGACGGGGGGACTGTCTACGAGCAGTACGTC. It yields the protein CASRDGGTVYEQYV.

The CDR3 DNA reads as TGTGCCAGCAGCGTCGGGACAGTTATAAACACTGAAGCTTTCTTT. Its translation is CASSVGTVINTEAFF. The genes are TRBV7-9 and TRBJ1-1; 7 bases line up with TRBD1. V shed 5 bases, J shed 2 bases, and the junction held 8 bases outside the gene matches. This CDR3 contains 15 residues. The germline CDR1 and CDR2 sequences are SEHNR and FQNEAQ (reference sequence).

The rearrangement joins TRBV28 to TRBJ2-7; D is unresolved. Germline V lookup: CDR1 MDHEN, CDR2 SYDVKM. CDR3 length: 12 amino acids. Trimming stripped 3 bases from V and 3 bases from J, with 6 bases between. This CDR3 reads CASSFGSYEQYV. The CDR3 DNA follows: TGTGCCAGCAGTTTCGGCAGCTACGAGCAGTACGTC.

The chain combines TRBV18 with TRBJ2-7; weak D call: TRBD2 (5 bases). The germline V gene encodes CDR1 KGHSH and CDR2 LQKENI. V lost 3 bases, J lost 2 bases, and 14 bases lay in between. This CDR3 has 15 amino acids. CDR3 DNA sequence: TGTGCCAGCTCACCGGGTATAAGCGGTACCTACGAGCAGTACGTC. Protein: CASSPGISGTYEQYV.

This clone was seen a single time. The V call is TRBV12-3 or TRBV12-4, the J call TRBJ1-1; D is undetermined. V lost 3 bases to trimming and J lost 5 bases, with 4 bases between them. The CDR3 runs 11 residues. The CDR3 sequence is CASSFRTEAFF. CDR3 coding DNA: TGTGCCAGCAGTTTTCGGACTGAAGCTTTCTTT.

The genes are TRBV11-2 and TRBJ1-6, with D possibly TRBD1 on 5 matching bases. V dropped 5 bases and J dropped 2 bases, with 16 bases sitting between them. This CDR3 spans 17 amino acids. Germline CDR1 is SGHAT and CDR2 is FQNNGV. The CDR3 protein is CASSRSGGNTYNSPLHF. In DNA form, the CDR3 reads TGTGCCAGCAGCCGATCGGGGGGGAACACCTATAATTCACCCCTCCACTTT.

The chain recombines TRBV24-1 with TRBJ2-7, with 10 positions matching TRBD1. The V segment lost 11 bases and the J segment 2 bases; nucleotides outside the gene matches: 8. Germline CDR1 reads KGHDR; CDR2 reads SFDVKD. The CDR3 is 14 residues long. The CDR3 DNA reads as TGTGCCAGACCCGACAGGGGGCAAACCTACGAGCAGTACGTC. Its protein product is CARPDRGQTYEQYV.

The CDR3 region is CASSDQGDTQETQYF. In nucleotides, the CDR3 is TGTGCCAGCAGTGACCAGGGGGACACGCAAGAGACCCAGTACTTC. V and J are TRBV2 and TRBJ2-5; 7 nucleotides line up with TRBD1. Per the germline V gene, CDR1 is SNHLY and CDR2 is FYNNEI. The CDR3 loop spans 15 amino acids. Trimming took 3 bases from V and 2 from J; bases not matched to a gene: 6.

This sequence joins TRBV2 and TRBJ2-3, with D possibly matching TRBD2 (5 bases). Germline CDR1 SNHLY, CDR2 FYNNEI. V shed 5 bases and J shed 2 bases, with 8 bases lying between them. The CDR3 covers 13 residues. CDR3 loop: CASSKRATDTQYF. The CDR3 DNA is TGTGCCAGCAGTAAGAGGGCCACAGATACGCAGTATTTT. The full variable domain, its missing parts supplied by reference TRBV2 and TRBJ2-3, is EPEVTQTPSHQVTQMGQEVILRCVPISNHLYFYWYRQILGQKVEFLVSFYNNEISEKSEIFDDQFSVERPDGSNFTLKIRSTKLEDSAMYFCASSKRATDTQYFGPGTRLTVL.

J is TRBJ2-3 and V is TRBV29-1, with D unclear. The CDR3 length is 9 residues. V was pared by 7 bases and J by 4 bases, with 3 bases between. Germline assignment: CDR1 SQVTM and CDR2 ANQGSEA. The CDR3 nucleotides read TGCAGCGGCCCAGATACGCAGTATTTT. Amino acids: CSGPDTQYF.

This CDR3 is CASSLGAGLTGELFF. CDR3 coding DNA: TGTGCCAGCAGCTTAGGGGCAGGACTTACCGGGGAGCTGTTTTTT. V is TRBV7-2 and J is TRBJ2-2, with TRBD2 as a possible D gene (5 bases). This CDR3 is 15 amino acids long. Deletions cut 1 base from V and 5 bases from J, with 11 bases between. Germline V lookup: CDR1 SGHTA, CDR2 FQGNSA.

The chain joins TRBV18 to TRBJ2-5; D call uncertain. Germline V gives CDR1 KGHSH, CDR2 LQKENI. Trimming took off 3 bases at V and 7 bases at J, with 9 bases between the two ends. The CDR3 length is 12 residues. The CDR3 DNA sequence: TGTGCCAGCTCACCCCCGATTGGGACCCAGTACTTC. Translated: CASSPPIGTQYF.

The chain carries TRBV5-1 and TRBJ1-2; TRBD1 matches 7 bases. Losses at the gene ends were 0 bases for V and 4 bases for J; bases not matched to a gene: 6. Germline V gene data show CDR1 as SGHRS and CDR2 as YFSETQ. The CDR3 spans 15 residues. The CDR3 nucleotides read TGCGCCAGCAGCTTGGCAGGGGGAGGTGGCTATGGCTACACCTTC. The encoded protein is CASSLAGGGGYGYTF.

V usage is TRBV6-2 or TRBV6-3 and J usage is TRBJ2-1; 10 positions match TRBD1. Germline loops: CDR1 MNHEY, CDR2 SVGEGT. J was trimmed by 15 bases and V by 5 bases; bases with no gene match: 4. This CDR3 is 11 amino acids long. CDR3 protein: CASSLGQGVFF. CDR3 nucleotide sequence: TGTGCCAGCAGTCTCGGACAGGGGGTGTTCTTC.

The V and J genes are TRBV30 and TRBJ1-5; 7 bases fit TRBD1. With V trimmed by 4 bases and J by 4 bases, 10 bases remained unmatched. This CDR3 has 15 amino acids. In germline, CDR1 is GTSNPN, CDR2 SVGIG (reference sequence). The CDR3 DNA sequence: TGTGCCTGGATTTCGAAGACAGGGTCGAATCAGCCCCAGCATTTT. Translated, it gives CAWISKTGSNQPQHF.

The CDR3 is CASKKGVSSYNEQFF. The CDR3 DNA reads as TGTGCCAGCAAAAAGGGGGTAAGCTCCTACAATGAGCAGTTCTTC. The rearrangement links TRBV6-5 to TRBJ2-1; possibly TRBD1 for D (6 bases). The germline gives CDR1 MNHEY, CDR2 SVGAGI. The CDR3 is made up of 15 amino acids. V was clipped by 7 bases and J by 0 bases, with 13 bases between them.

This sequence joins TRBV19 and TRBJ2-6; D is ambiguous. V lost 7 bases and J lost 4, with 17 bases in between. The V gene's germline CDR1 is LNHDA and CDR2 SQIVND (reference sequence). The CDR3 covers 16 residues. The CDR3 sequence is CASTSIEFLGANVLTF. CDR3 sequence (DNA): TGTGCCAGTACCTCGATAGAGTTTTTGGGGGCCAACGTCCTGACTTTC. Full variable domain (rest looked up from reference TRBV19 and TRBJ2-6): DGGITQSPKYLFRKEGQNVTLSCEQNLNHDAMYWYRQDPGQGLRLIYYSQIVNDFQKGDIAEGYSVSREKKESFPLTVTSAQKNPTAFYLCASTSIEFLGANVLTFGAGSRLTVL.

The chain is built from TRBV5-1 and TRBJ1-4; D not certain. Trimming removed 1 base at V and 2 bases at J, with 12 bases between. Germline-derived CDR1 and CDR2 are SGHRS and YFSETQ. The CDR3 covers 16 residues. This chain's CDR3 is CASSLRGIGTNEKLFF. The CDR3 nucleotides are TGCGCCAGCAGCTTGCGAGGGATAGGGACTAATGAAAAACTGTTTTTT.

The V gene is TRBV11-3, the J gene TRBJ2-1, with 10 bases fitting TRBD1. With V trimmed by 5 bases and J by 2 bases, 6 bases remained unmatched. The CDR3 runs to 16 residues. The germline V gene has CDR1 SGHNT and CDR2 YENEEA. CDR3 coding DNA: TGTGCCAGCAGCGGGGGGACAGGGGCCGCCTACAATGAGCAGTTCTTC. Translating it yields CASSGGTGAAYNEQFF.

In this sample, this clone turned up a few times. The genes are TRBV6-5 and TRBJ1-1, with 9 bases fitting TRBD1. The junction had 3 bases not matched to a gene; V was cut back by 8 bases and J by 8 bases. Germline loops: CDR1 MNHEY, CDR2 SVGAGI. This CDR3 is built from 11 residues. CDR3 nucleotides: TGTGCCAGCGGGACAGGGAGGGAAGCTTTCTTT. It encodes CASGTGREAFF.

The chain couples TRBV6-6 to TRBJ1-5, with D possibly matching TRBD1 (6 bases). V was pared by 6 bases and J by 1 base, with 7 bases between. This CDR3 spans 13 amino acids. Germline CDR1 MNHNY, CDR2 SVGAGI (reference sequence). The DNA for the CDR3 is TGTGCCAGCAGCCAGGGGAGCAATCAGCCCCAGCATTTT. Translated: CASSQGSNQPQHF.

V gene TRBV24-1 combines with J gene TRBJ2-2, with 8 bases fitting TRBD1. This CDR3 has 11 residues. Germline CDR1 reads KGHDR; CDR2 reads SFDVKD. V was clipped by 10 bases and J by 7 bases; unmatched bases: 1. CDR3 amino acids: CATGQDGELFF. CDR3 bases: TGTGCCACGGGACAGGACGGGGAGCTGTTTTTT.

In DNA, the CDR3 is TGTGCCAGCTCACCATTGGGTCGAGAGCAGTTCTTC. This gives the protein CASSPLGREQFF. V is TRBV18 and J is TRBJ2-1; the D is unclear. The germline CDR1 and CDR2 sequences are KGHSH and LQKENI. The CDR3 is 12 residues long. The V gene lost 2 bases and the J gene lost 10 bases, with 9 bases spanning the gap. Filled out from reference TRBV18 and TRBJ2-1, the complete variable domain reads NAGVMQNPRHLVRRRGQEARLRCSPMKGHSHVYWYRQLPEEGLKFMVYLQKENIIDESGMPKERFSAEFPKEGPSILRIQQVVRGDSAAYFCASSPLGREQFFGPGTRLTVL.

The DNA for the CDR3 is TGCGCCAGCAGCTTGGCCGGGGTCGGGGAAAAACTGTTTTTT. Its protein is CASSLAGVGEKLFF. V gene TRBV5-1 combines with J gene TRBJ1-4, with D uncertain. The CDR3 length is 14 residues. The V gene lost 0 bases and the J gene lost 8 bases, with 11 bases spanning the gap. The germline CDR1 and CDR2 sequences are SGHRS and YFSETQ.